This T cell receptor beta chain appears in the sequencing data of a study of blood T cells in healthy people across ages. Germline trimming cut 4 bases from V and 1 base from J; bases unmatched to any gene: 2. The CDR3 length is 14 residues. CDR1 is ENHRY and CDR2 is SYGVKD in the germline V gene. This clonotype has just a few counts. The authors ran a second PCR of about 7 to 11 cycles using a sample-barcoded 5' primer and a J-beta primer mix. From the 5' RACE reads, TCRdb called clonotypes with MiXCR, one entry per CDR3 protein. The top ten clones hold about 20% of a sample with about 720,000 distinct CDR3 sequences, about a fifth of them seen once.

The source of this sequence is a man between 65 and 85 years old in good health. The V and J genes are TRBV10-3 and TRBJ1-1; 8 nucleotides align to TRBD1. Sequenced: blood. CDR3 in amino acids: CAISARGQNTEAFF. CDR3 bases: TGTGCCATCAGTGCCAGGGGGCAGAACACTGAAGCTTTCTTT.